The 10 T cell receptor beta chains below all came from one sample that was sequenced in a study of CD8 T cells in Susac syndrome (dated by TCRdb to 2018 to 2020). Library preparation used the immunoSEQ multiplex PCR assay. RNA was extracted using the RNeasy kit, and roughly 0.5 to 1 ug of the RNA was reverse transcribed with random hexamers. TCRdb took the public reads, trimmed them with fastp at Q25, ran MiXCR for clone calling and kept in-frame beta chains. Each entry merges the rows of one CDR3 protein and shows their most common DNA and genes. For this sample there are 330,000 or so distinct CDR3 sequences; 70% to 90% appear just once. Jointly, the top ten make up about 0.22% of the sample. The sequenced material came from CD8+ T cells from PBMCs. The receptors originated from a human donor with multiple sclerosis.

J is TRBJ2-1 and V is TRBV5-6; D is possibly TRBD2 (7 bases). The CDR3 is made up of 15 amino acids. Deletions cut 6 bases from V and 6 bases from J, with 19 bases between. CDR1 SGHDT and CDR2 YYEEEE come from the germline V gene. CDR3 coding DNA: TGTGCCAGCAAGACCGGGGGGCTAGCGAGCAATGAGCAGTTCTTC. As protein: CASKTGGLASNEQFF.

Of note for this clonotype: A junction boundary mismatches the germline segment, possibly from a read error. The V gene is TRBV2, the J gene TRBJ1-2; 9 bases are a match to TRBD1. This CDR3 contains 15 residues. Germline V gene lookup returns CDR1 SNHLY and CDR2 FYNNEI. The CDR3, as DNA: TGTGCCAGCACCGAGGGGACAGGGATGGCCTATGACTACACCTTC. Its protein is CASTEGTGMAYDYTF.

This sequence joins TRBV28 and TRBJ2-1; D remains unclear. This CDR3 is 12 amino acids long. The V end was cut by 4 bases, the J end by 8 bases, with 9 bases between. The V gene's germline CDR1 is MDHEN and CDR2 SYDVKM. The CDR3 DNA reads TGTGCCAGCAGTTCGCTAGGATATGAGCAGTTCTTC. Protein: CASSSLGYEQFF.

This clonotype came up a few times. V gene TRBV6-5 combines with J gene TRBJ2-5; the D is unclear. Germline V CDR1 and CDR2: MNHEY, SVGAGI. The CDR3 length is 15 residues. Trimming took off 0 bases at V and 2 bases at J, with 10 bases between the two ends. CDR3 amino acids: CASSYSNTLQETQYF. The CDR3 DNA sequence: TGTGCCAGCAGTTACTCGAACACTCTACAAGAGACCCAGTACTTC.

This clonotype was detected only once. The V call is TRBV28, the J call TRBJ2-1; 9 bases are a match to TRBD2. J was trimmed by 6 bases and V by 3 bases; bases with no gene match: 6. The CDR3 covers 15 residues. Germline V gene lookup returns CDR1 MDHEN and CDR2 SYDVKM. The CDR3 loop is CASSLTSGDVNEQFF. In DNA, the CDR3 is TGTGCCAGCAGTTTGACTAGCGGAGATGTCAATGAGCAGTTCTTC.

This sequence joins TRBV7-9 and TRBJ2-7; 13 positions match TRBD2. With 4 bases clipped from V and 6 bases from J, the junction kept 9 bases outside the gene matches. Germline-derived CDR1 and CDR2 are SEHNR and FQNEAQ (reference sequence). This CDR3 region has 16 residues. The CDR3 sequence: CASSSTLAGGPFEQYF. The CDR3 nucleotides are TGTGCCAGCAGCTCCACACTAGCGGGAGGGCCTTTCGAGCAGTACTTC. Full variable domain (missing parts from reference TRBV7-9 and TRBJ2-7): DTGVSQNPRHKITKRGQNVTFRCDPISEHNRLYWYRQTLGQGPEFLTYFQNEAQLEKSRLLSDRFSAERPKGSFSTLEIQRTEQGDSAMYLCASSSTLAGGPFEQYFGPGTRLTVT.

The chain couples TRBV15 to TRBJ2-7; 7 nucleotides align to TRBD1. The CDR3 runs to 15 residues. Per the germline V gene, CDR1 is LNHNV and CDR2 is YYDKDF (reference sequence). V lost 4 bases and J lost 4; bases outside the gene matches: 10. CDR3 residues: CATSNGEGAGYEQYF. Written as DNA, the CDR3 is TGTGCCACCAGCAACGGAGAGGGGGCAGGGTACGAGCAGTACTTC.

As DNA, the CDR3 is TGTGCCAGCAGCCCGATAGCGGGAGGCACCAATGAGCAGTTCTTC. This codes for CASSPIAGGTNEQFF. This sequence joins TRBV7-3 and TRBJ2-1; 10 nucleotides match TRBD2. The junction had 7 bases not matched to a gene; V was cut back by 5 bases and J by 6 bases. The germline V gene has CDR1 SGHTA and CDR2 FQGTGA. CDR3 length: 15 residues.

The chain joins TRBV28 to TRBJ2-1; TRBD2 might be the D (6 bases). This CDR3 is built from 13 residues. Trimming cost V 5 bases and J 8 bases, with 13 bases left between them. Germline-derived CDR1 and CDR2 are MDHEN and SYDVKM. Here the CDR3 DNA reads TGTGCCAGCAGTGGGGGACTCAACCATGAGCAGTTCTTC. Amino acid sequence: CASSGGLNHEQFF.

The rearrangement links TRBV28 to TRBJ1-1; 10 bases agree with TRBD1. The CDR3 runs to 16 residues. Germline V CDR1 and CDR2: MDHEN, SYDVKM. V lost 3 bases and J lost 3; bases outside the gene matches: 7. The CDR3 bases are TGTGCCAGCAGTTTCATGACAGGGGGCAAGTACACTGAAGCTTTCTTT. Encoded protein: CASSFMTGGKYTEAFF.